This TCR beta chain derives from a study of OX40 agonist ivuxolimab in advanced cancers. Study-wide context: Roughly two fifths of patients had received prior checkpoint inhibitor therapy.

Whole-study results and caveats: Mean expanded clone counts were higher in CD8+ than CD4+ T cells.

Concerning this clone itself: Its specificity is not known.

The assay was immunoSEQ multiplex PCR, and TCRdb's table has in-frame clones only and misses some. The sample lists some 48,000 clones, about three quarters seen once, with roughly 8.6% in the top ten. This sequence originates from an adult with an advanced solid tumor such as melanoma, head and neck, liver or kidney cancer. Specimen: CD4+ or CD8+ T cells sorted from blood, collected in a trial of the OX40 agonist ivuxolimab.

The CDR3 DNA follows: TGTGCCAGCAGCTTAGTGGTGAACACTGAAGCTTTCTTT. Residues: CASSLVVNTEAFF. The V call is TRBV7-9, the J call TRBJ1-1; D gene ambiguous. With 1 base removed from V and 0 bases from J, the gap between germline ends came to 3 bases. The germline V gene encodes CDR1 SEHNR and CDR2 FQNEAQ (reference sequence). The CDR3 length is 13 residues.